Presented here are 14 T cell receptor beta chains from one specimen sequenced in a study of T cells in Graves' hyperthyroidism and ophthalmopathy. Regions amplified from RNA transcripts were the TCR beta CDR3 regions. HTBI primers were the set used in a first-round RT-PCR of the TCR CDR3. Each CDR3 protein is one row after TCRdb ran MiXCR on the multiplex PCR reads. The table includes about 250,000 distinct CDR3 sequences, approximately 16% detected once. Specimen: blood. The receptors here all came from a woman between 50 and 59 years old with Graves' hyperthyroidism that later progressed to Graves' ophthalmopathy.

This clonotype was seen at least ten times. This chain links TRBV12-3 or TRBV12-4 with TRBJ2-7; D is perhaps TRBD1 (5 bases). CDR3 length: 16 amino acids. With 4 bases removed from V and 6 bases from J, the gap between germline ends came to 22 bases. CDR3 sequence: CASSSRAGWNFFEQYF. In DNA, the CDR3 is TGTGCCAGCAGTTCCCGAGCAGGGTGGAACTTCTTCGAGCAGTACTTC.

This clonotype has a count of ten or more. This sequence joins TRBV28 and TRBJ1-6, with D perhaps matching TRBD1 (6 bases). CDR1 and CDR2 (germline): MDHEN, SYDVKM. This CDR3 has 15 residues. Trimming took off 6 bases at V and 7 bases at J, with 16 bases between the two ends. The CDR3 nucleotides read TGTGCCAGCAGGGCCTCTGGTCAGGGGAATTCACCCCTCCACTTT. Amino acid sequence: CASRASGQGNSPLHF.

This clonotype was recorded only once. J is TRBJ2-7 and V is TRBV28; no firm D call. The CDR3 contains 13 residues. Germline CDR1 and CDR2: MDHEN and SYDVKM. Trimming cost V 5 bases and J 3 bases, with 11 bases left between them. In DNA, the CDR3 is TGTGCCAGCAGTGCCGCCCTAGGCTACGAGCAGTACTTC. Translating it yields CASSAALGYEQYF.

J is TRBJ2-2 and V is TRBV9, with D uncertain. Germline loops: CDR1 SGDLS, CDR2 YYNGEE. V was shortened by 5 bases and J by 3 bases, with 11 bases between the two germline ends. The CDR3 loop spans 14 amino acids. The CDR3 nucleotides read TGTGCCAGCAGTGCCTCGCCGGACACCGGGGAGCTGTTTTTT. It codes for CASSASPDTGELFF.

This clonotype was seen repeatedly, ten times or more. V and J are TRBV6-1 and TRBJ2-1; the match to TRBD2 covers 10 bases. CDR3 length: 14 amino acids. The trim removed 6 bases at V and 10 bases at J, leaving 9 bases unmatched. Germline CDR1 is MNHNS and CDR2 is SASEGT. The CDR3 DNA is TGTGCCAGCAGAGTCCTAGCGGGGGTGAGCGAGCAGTTCTTC. This encodes CASRVLAGVSEQFF.

This clonotype was counted ten times or more. At one end the junction does not follow the germline gene, possibly because of a read error. The chain has TRBV11-3 and TRBJ2-1; D gene unclear. CDR3 length: 11 amino acids. CDR1 is SGHNT and CDR2 is YENEEA in the germline V gene. The CDR3 nucleotides are TGTGCCAGCAGCTCCTTCAATGAGCAGTTCTTC. As protein: CASSSFNEQFF.

This clonotype was recorded many times. This chain joins TRBV28 and TRBJ2-7; 7 nucleotides match TRBD2. V was clipped by 8 bases and J by 3 bases; unmatched bases: 7. The CDR3 totals 13 residues. Germline CDR1 reads MDHEN; CDR2 reads SYDVKM. CDR3: CASGGGSGYEQYF. The CDR3 DNA reads TGTGCCAGCGGGGGGGGTTCGGGCTACGAGCAGTACTTC.

This clonotype was detected many times. The chain links TRBV6-1 to TRBJ2-2, with 7 bases identical to TRBD1. The length of the CDR3 is 15 residues. Per the germline V gene, CDR1 is MNHNS and CDR2 is SASEGT. The J segment lost 4 bases and the V segment lost 10 bases, leaving 12 bases of the junction unmatched. CDR3 residues: CATSVLTGPTGELFF. Here the CDR3 DNA reads TGTGCCACCTCCGTCCTGACAGGGCCCACCGGGGAGCTGTTTTTT.

Ten or more counts support this clonotype. V is TRBV2 and J is TRBJ2-6; TRBD1 aligns across 8 bases. Germline V gene lookup returns CDR1 SNHLY and CDR2 FYNNEI. The CDR3 totals 16 residues. V dropped 10 bases and J dropped 0; count of bases not matched to a gene: 8. The CDR3 DNA sequence: TGTGCCACCGGGACAGGTTTCTACTCTGGGGCCAACGTCCTGACTTTC. Encoded protein: CATGTGFYSGANVLTF.

This clonotype was seen repeatedly, ten times or more. This rearrangement joins TRBV10-1 to TRBJ2-5; D could derive from TRBD1 or TRBD2 (5 bases each). The CDR3 length is 14 residues. Germline-derived CDR1 and CDR2 are WNHNN and SYGVQD (reference sequence). The V and J ends lost 5 bases and 5 bases respectively, with 15 bases between them. The DNA for the CDR3 is TGCGCCAGCAGTAGTACTAGGGGTGGGGAGACCCAGTACTTC. This encodes CASSSTRGGETQYF.

This clonotype showed up just a few times. V gene TRBV5-6 combines with J gene TRBJ2-6; no definite D call. There are 19 residues in the CDR3. Trimming removed 0 bases at V and 0 bases at J, with 16 bases between. From germline, CDR1 is SGHDT and CDR2 YYEEEE. The CDR3 protein is CASSLVLRRTLSGANVLTF. The CDR3, as DNA: TGTGCCAGCAGCTTGGTCCTTCGCAGGACCCTCTCTGGGGCCAACGTCCTGACTTTC.

This clonotype occurred a few times. J is TRBJ2-4 and V is TRBV20-1; no reliable D call. The CDR3 has 13 residues. The germline CDR1 and CDR2 sequences are DFQATT and SNEGSKA (reference sequence). Trimming took 3 bases from V and 5 from J, leaving 11 bases between them. The CDR3, as DNA: TGCAGTGCTAGCCACGTAAGACAAAACATTCAGTACTTC. This codes for CSASHVRQNIQYF.

This CDR3 reads CSVAPAGGGETQYF. The CDR3 DNA reads as TGCAGCGTTGCTCCAGCCGGAGGGGGGGAGACCCAGTACTTC. The V gene is TRBV29-1, the J gene TRBJ2-5; tentatively, D is TRBD1 or TRBD2 (6 bases each). The CDR3 contains 14 residues. Trimming took 4 bases from V and 5 from J, leaving 17 bases between them. Germline loops: CDR1 SQVTM, CDR2 ANQGSEA.

This clonotype was seen a few times. This chain uses TRBV7-9 with TRBJ1-1, with D tentatively TRBD1 (5 bases). The CDR3 contains 13 residues. V lost 7 bases, J lost 4 bases, and 13 bases lay in between. Germline V gene sequence: CDR1 SEHNR, CDR2 FQNEAQ (reference sequence). DNA for the CDR3: TGTGCCAGCACCTTCGCCCAGGGCACTGAAGCTTTCTTT. It specifies CASTFAQGTEAFF.